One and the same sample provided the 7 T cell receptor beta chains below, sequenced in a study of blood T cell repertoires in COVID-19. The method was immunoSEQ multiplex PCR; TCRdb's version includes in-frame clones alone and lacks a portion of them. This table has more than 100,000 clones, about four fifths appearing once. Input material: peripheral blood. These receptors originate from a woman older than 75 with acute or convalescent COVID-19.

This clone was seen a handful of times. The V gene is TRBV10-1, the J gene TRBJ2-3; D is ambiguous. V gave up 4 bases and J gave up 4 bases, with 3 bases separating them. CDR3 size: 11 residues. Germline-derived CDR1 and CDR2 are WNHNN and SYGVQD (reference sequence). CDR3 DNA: TGCGCCAGCAGTGTCTCAGATACGCAGTATTTT. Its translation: CASSVSDTQYF.

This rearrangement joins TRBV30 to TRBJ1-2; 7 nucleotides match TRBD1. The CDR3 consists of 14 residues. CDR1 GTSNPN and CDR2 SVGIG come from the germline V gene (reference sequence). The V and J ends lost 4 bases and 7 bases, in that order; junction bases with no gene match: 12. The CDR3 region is CAWKTGTGDRGYTF. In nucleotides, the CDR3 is TGTGCCTGGAAAACGGGAACAGGGGATCGTGGCTACACCTTC.

CDR3 DNA sequence: TGTGCCAGCAGCTTTGGAGCACAAAGGGGAATGGGCAATCAGCCCCAGCATTTT. Protein: CASSFGAQRGMGNQPQHF. This sequence joins TRBV28 and TRBJ1-5; possibly TRBD1 for D (5 bases). The CDR3 length is 18 residues. Germline V gene sequence: CDR1 MDHEN, CDR2 SYDVKM. The germline V and J ends were trimmed by 6 bases and 2 bases, with 23 bases remaining between them. Drawing the rest from reference TRBV28 and TRBJ1-5, the complete variable domain is DVKVTQSSRYLVKRTGEKVFLECVQDMDHENMFWYRQDPGLGLRLIYFSYDVKMKEKGDIPEGYSVSREKKERFSLILESASTNQTSMYLCASSFGAQRGMGNQPQHFGDGTRLSIL.

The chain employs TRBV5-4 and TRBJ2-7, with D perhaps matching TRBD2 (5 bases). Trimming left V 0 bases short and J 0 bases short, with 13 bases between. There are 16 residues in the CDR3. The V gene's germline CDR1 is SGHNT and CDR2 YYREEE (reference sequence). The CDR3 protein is CASSLAANSASYEQYF. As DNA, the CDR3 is TGTGCCAGCAGCTTGGCGGCTAATAGCGCCTCCTACGAGCAGTACTTC.

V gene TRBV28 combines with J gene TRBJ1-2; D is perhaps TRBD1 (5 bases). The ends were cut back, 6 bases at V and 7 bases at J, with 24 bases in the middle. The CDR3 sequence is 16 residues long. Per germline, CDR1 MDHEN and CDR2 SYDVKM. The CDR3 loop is CASRGIGARDLGGYTF. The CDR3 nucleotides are TGTGCCAGCAGAGGAATAGGGGCCCGCGATCTAGGTGGCTACACCTTC.

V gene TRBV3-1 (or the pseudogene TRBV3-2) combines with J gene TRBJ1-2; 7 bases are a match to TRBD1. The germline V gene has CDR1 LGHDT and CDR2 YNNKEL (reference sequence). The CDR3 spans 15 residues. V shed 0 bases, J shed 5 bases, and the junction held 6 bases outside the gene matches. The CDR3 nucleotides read TGTGCCAGCAGCCAAGAGAGACAGGGTCGTTATGGCTACACCTTC. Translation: CASSQERQGRYGYTF.

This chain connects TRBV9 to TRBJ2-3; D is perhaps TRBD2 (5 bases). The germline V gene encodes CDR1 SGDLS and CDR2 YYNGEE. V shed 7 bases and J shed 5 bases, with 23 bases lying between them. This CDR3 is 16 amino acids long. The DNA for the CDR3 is TGTGCCAGCCAGTCCCCCGGCGGGCGGTCGGGAGATACGCAGTATTTT. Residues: CASQSPGGRSGDTQYF.